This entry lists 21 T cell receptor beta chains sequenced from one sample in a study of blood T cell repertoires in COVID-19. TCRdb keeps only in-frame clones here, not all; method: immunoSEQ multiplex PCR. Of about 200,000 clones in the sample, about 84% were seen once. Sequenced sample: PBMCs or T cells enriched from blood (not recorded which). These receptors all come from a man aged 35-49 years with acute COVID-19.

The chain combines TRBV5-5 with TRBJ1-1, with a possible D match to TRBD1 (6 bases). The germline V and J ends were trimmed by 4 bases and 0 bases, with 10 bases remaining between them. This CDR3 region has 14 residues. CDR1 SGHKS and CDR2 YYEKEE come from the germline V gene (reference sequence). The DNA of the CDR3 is TGTGCCAGCAGCCCTGGACAGATGAACACTGAAGCTTTCTTT. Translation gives CASSPGQMNTEAFF.

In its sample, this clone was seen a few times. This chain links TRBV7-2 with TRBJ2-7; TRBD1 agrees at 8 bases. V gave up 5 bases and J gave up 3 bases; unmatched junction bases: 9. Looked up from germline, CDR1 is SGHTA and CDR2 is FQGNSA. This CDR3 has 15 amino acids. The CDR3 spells CASSPTGGGRYEQYF. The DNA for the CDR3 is TGTGCCAGCAGCCCCACAGGGGGAGGCCGCTACGAGCAGTACTTC. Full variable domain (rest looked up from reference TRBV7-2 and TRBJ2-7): GAGVSQSPSNKVTEKGKDVELRCDPISGHTALYWYRQSLGQGLEFLIYFQGNSAPDKSGLPSDRFSAERTGGSVSTLTIQRTQQEDSAVYLCASSPTGGGRYEQYFGPGTRLTVT.

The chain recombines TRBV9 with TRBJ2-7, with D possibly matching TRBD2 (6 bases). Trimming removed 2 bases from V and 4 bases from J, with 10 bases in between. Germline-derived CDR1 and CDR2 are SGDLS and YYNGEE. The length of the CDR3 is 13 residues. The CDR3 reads CASSVGGNYEQYF. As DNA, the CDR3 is TGTGCCAGCAGCGTGGGAGGAAATTACGAGCAGTACTTC.

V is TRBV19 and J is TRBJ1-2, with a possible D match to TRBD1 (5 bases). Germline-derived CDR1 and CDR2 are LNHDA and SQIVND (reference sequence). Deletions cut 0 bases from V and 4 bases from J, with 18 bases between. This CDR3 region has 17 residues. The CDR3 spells CASSIDAPSNRGYGYTF. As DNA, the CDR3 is TGTGCCAGTAGTATAGATGCCCCCTCCAATAGGGGCTATGGCTACACCTTC. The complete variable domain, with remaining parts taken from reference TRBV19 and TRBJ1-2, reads DGGITQSPKYLFRKEGQNVTLSCEQNLNHDAMYWYRQDPGQGLRLIYYSQIVNDFQKGDIAEGYSVSREKKESFPLTVTSAQKNPTAFYLCASSIDAPSNRGYGYTFGSGTRLTVV.

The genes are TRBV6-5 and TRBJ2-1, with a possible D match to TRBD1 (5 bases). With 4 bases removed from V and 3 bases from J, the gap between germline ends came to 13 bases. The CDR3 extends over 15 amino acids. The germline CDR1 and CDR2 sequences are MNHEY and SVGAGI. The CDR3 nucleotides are TGTGCCAGCAGTTCCTCACCGACAGTCTACAATGAGCAGTTCTTC. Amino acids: CASSSSPTVYNEQFF.

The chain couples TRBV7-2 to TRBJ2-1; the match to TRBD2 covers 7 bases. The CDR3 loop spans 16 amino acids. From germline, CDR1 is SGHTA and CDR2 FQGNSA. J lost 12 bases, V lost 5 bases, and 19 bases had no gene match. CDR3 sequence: CASSGPSGGGRVRQFF. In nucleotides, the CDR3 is TGTGCCAGCAGCGGTCCTTCTGGGGGGGGTAGGGTGAGGCAGTTCTTC.

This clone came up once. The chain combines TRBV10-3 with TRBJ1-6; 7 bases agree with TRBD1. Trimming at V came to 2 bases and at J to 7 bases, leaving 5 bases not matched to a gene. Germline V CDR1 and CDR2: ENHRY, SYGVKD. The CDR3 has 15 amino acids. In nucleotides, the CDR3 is TGTGCCATCAGTGAGATAGGACAGGCCAATTCACCCCTCCACTTT. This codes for CAISEIGQANSPLHF.

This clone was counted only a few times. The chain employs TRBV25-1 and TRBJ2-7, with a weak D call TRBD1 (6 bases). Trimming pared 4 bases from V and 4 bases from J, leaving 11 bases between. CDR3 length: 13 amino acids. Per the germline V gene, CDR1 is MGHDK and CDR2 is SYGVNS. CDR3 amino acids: CASSVKQGYEQYF. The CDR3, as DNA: TGTGCCAGCAGTGTAAAACAGGGTTACGAGCAGTACTTC.

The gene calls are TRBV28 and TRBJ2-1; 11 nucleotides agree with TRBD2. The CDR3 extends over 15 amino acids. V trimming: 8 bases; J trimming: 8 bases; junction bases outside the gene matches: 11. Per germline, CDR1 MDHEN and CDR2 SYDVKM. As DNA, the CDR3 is TGTGCCAGCGACCCTATAGCGGGAGGGACCCATGAGCAGTTCTTC. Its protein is CASDPIAGGTHEQFF. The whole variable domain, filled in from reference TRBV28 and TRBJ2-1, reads DVKVTQSSRYLVKRTGEKVFLECVQDMDHENMFWYRQDPGLGLRLIYFSYDVKMKEKGDIPEGYSVSREKKERFSLILESASTNQTSMYLCASDPIAGGTHEQFFGPGTRLTVL.

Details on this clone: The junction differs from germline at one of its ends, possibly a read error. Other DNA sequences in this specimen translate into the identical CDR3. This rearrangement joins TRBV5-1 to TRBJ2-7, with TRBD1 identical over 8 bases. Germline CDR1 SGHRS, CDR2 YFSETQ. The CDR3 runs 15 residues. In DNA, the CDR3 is TGCGCCAGCAGCAGGACCGGACAGGGAGAATACGAACAGTACTTC. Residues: CASSRTGQGEYEQYF.

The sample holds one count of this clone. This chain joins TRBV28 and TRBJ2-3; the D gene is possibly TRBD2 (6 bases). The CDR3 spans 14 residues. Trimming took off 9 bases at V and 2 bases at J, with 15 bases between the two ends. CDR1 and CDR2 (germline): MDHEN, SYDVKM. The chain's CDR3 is CASIAGRYTDTQYF. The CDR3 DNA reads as TGTGCCAGTATTGCGGGACGGTACACAGATACGCAGTATTTT.

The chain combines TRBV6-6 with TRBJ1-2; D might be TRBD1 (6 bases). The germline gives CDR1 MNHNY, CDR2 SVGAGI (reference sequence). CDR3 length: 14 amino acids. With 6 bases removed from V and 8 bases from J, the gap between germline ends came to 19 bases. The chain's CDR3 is CASSQFIQGKGYTF. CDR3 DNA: TGTGCCAGCAGCCAATTTATTCAGGGGAAGGGCTACACCTTC.

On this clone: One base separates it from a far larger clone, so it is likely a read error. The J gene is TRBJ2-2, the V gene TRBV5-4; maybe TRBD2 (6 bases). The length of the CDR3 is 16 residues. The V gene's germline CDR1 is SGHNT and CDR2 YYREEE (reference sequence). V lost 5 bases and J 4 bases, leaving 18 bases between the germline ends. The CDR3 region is CASSPSGLASTGELFF. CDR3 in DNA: TGTGCCAGCAGTCCGAGTGGTCTAGCGAGCACCGGGGAGCTGTTTTTT.

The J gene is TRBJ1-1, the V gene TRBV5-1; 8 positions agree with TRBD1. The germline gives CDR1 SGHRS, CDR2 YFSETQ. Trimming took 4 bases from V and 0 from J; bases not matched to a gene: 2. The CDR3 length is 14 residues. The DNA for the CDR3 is TGCGCCAGCAGCGAGACAGGGGTGAACACTGAAGCTTTCTTT. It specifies CASSETGVNTEAFF.

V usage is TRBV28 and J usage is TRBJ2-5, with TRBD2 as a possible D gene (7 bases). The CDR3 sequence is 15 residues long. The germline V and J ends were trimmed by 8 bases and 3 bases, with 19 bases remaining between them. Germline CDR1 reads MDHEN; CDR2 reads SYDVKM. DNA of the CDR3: TGTGCCAGCTTCGAGGGGGGGGGACCTAAAGAGACCCAGTACTTC. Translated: CASFEGGGPKETQYF.

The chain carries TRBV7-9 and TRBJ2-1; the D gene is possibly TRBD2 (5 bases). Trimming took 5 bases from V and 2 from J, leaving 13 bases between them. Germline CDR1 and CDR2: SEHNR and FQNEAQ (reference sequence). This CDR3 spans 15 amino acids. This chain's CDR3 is CASSKETGTYNEQFF. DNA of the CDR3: TGTGCCAGCAGCAAGGAGACCGGGACCTACAATGAGCAGTTCTTC.

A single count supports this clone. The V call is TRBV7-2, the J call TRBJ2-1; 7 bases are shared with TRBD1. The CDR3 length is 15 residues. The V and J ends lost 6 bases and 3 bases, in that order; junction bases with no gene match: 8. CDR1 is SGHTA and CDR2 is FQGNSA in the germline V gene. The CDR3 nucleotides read TGTGCCAGCAGTCTAGGGGACAGTGTCTACAATGAGCAGTTCTTC. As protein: CASSLGDSVYNEQFF.

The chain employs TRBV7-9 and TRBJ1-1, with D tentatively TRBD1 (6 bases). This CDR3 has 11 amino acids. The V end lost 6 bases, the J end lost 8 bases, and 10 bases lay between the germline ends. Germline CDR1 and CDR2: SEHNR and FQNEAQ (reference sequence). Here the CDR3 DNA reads TGTGCCAGCAGACGAACAGGGGAAGCTTTCTTT. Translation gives CASRRTGEAFF.

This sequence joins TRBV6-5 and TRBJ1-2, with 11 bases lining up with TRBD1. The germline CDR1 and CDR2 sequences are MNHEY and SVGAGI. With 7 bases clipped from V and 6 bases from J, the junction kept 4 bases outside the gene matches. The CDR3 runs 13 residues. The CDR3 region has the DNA TGTGCCAGCATCGGACAGGGGGCGAATGGCTACACCTTC. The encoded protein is CASIGQGANGYTF.

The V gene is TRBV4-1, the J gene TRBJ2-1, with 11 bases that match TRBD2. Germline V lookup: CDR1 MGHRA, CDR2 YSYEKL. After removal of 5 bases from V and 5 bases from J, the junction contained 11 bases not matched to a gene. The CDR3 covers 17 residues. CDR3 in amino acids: CASSTRLAGTVDNEQFF. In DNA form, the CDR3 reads TGCGCCAGCAGCACCCGACTAGCGGGGACCGTAGACAATGAGCAGTTCTTC.

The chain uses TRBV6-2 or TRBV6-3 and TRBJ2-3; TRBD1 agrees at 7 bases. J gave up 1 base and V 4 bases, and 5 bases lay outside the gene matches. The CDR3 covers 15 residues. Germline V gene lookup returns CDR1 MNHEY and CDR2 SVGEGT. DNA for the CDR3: TGTGCCAGCAGTTCGGGACAGTGGGGCACAGATACGCAGTATTTT. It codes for CASSSGQWGTDTQYF.